This entry lists 18 T cell receptor beta chains sequenced from one sample in a study of cytomegalovirus exposure and HLA in healthy donors. Primers included in the PCR were 60 Vbeta and 13 Jbeta primers. The data were produced by immunoSEQ multiplex PCR, yet TCRdb's version contains in-frame clones alone and is incomplete. The sample includes 100,000 to 150,000 clones, roughly three quarters of them seen just once. Sequencing was carried out using PBMCs. Receptors originate from a man aged 30 to 39 in good health and CMV-seropositive.

The chain uses TRBV28 and TRBJ1-1; D is unclear. V shed 1 base and J shed 4 bases, with 10 bases lying between them. The CDR3 consists of 14 residues. CDR1 and CDR2 (germline): MDHEN, SYDVKM. In nucleotides, the CDR3 is TGTGCCAGCAGTTTATTGAGGGTGGGCACTGAAGCTTTCTTT. Amino acid sequence: CASSLLRVGTEAFF.

The gene calls are TRBV14 and TRBJ1-2; 9 bases are shared with TRBD1. Looked up from germline, CDR1 is SGHDN and CDR2 is FVKESK. Unmatched junction bases numbered 7, after V lost 5 bases and J lost 0 bases. CDR3 length equals 16 residues. CDR3 protein: CASSTRDRASNYGYTF. The CDR3 region has the DNA TGTGCCAGCAGCACCCGGGACAGGGCATCTAACTATGGCTACACCTTC.

A single count supports this clone. The chain uses TRBV21-1 and TRBJ2-7; the D call TRBD2 from the table was never checked on the DNA. TRBV21-1 is a listed pseudogene. The CDR3 consists of 18 residues. The chain's CDR3 is CASSKGGLAGESSYEQYF. The CDR3, as DNA: TGTGCCAGCAGCAAAGGGGGACTAGCGGGAGAAAGTTCCTACGAGCAGTACTTC.

The V and J genes are TRBV12-1 and TRBJ2-3; the table gives TRBD2 as D, unverified against the DNA. TRBV12-1 is assigned pseudogene status. There are 18 residues in the CDR3. The CDR3 here is CASSPGLAGGFSTDTQYF. The DNA of the CDR3 is TGTGCCAGCAGCCCGGGACTAGCGGGAGGTTTCAGCACAGATACGCAGTATTTT.

This clone came up once. The rearrangement links TRBV30 to TRBJ1-1; 8 bases are shared with TRBD1. V gave up 3 bases and J gave up 9 bases; unmatched junction bases: 15. The germline V gene encodes CDR1 GTSNPN and CDR2 SVGIG (reference sequence). CDR3 size: 15 residues. CDR3 in amino acids: CAWSATRGRETQAFF. In DNA, the CDR3 is TGTGCCTGGAGCGCCACCAGGGGGCGCGAGACACAAGCTTTCTTT.

This clone was counted between two and nine times. This chain joins TRBV14 and TRBJ2-7; 8 nucleotides align to TRBD1. The length of the CDR3 is 15 residues. Trimming took 1 base from V and 2 from J; bases not matched to a gene: 4. Germline V gene sequence: CDR1 SGHDN, CDR2 FVKESK. This CDR3 is CASSQGGQVTYEQYF. The CDR3 coding sequence is TGTGCCAGCAGCCAAGGGGGACAGGTGACCTACGAGCAGTACTTC.

The chain joins TRBV28 to TRBJ2-4, with TRBD2 matching over 11 bases. Germline V gene data show CDR1 as MDHEN and CDR2 as SYDVKM. The ends lost 3 bases at V and 8 bases at J; junction bases unmatched: 9. CDR3 length: 16 amino acids. The CDR3 reads CASSFGLAGGSDIQYF. The DNA of the CDR3 is TGTGCCAGCAGTTTCGGGCTAGCGGGAGGTTCGGACATTCAGTACTTC.

V usage is TRBV4-1 and J usage is TRBJ2-1, with D perhaps matching TRBD2 (5 bases). V was trimmed by 2 bases and J by 6 bases, leaving 8 bases between them. Germline V CDR1 and CDR2: MGHRA, YSYEKL. The CDR3 has 13 amino acids. The CDR3 spells CASSQTRGNEQFF. The CDR3, as DNA: TGCGCCAGCAGCCAAACCCGGGGCAATGAGCAGTTCTTC.

V gene TRBV15 combines with J gene TRBJ2-7, with 9 bases that match TRBD2. The CDR3 loop spans 15 amino acids. Germline values: CDR1 LNHNV, CDR2 YYDKDF (reference sequence). V lost 4 bases and J lost 5; bases outside the gene matches: 9. The CDR3 DNA sequence: TGTGCCACCAGCACCGGACTAGCGCACCTCAACGAGCAGTACTTC. Translating gives CATSTGLAHLNEQYF. Complete variable domain (other parts from reference TRBV15 and TRBJ2-7): DAMVIQNPRYQVTQFGKPVTLSCSQTLNHNVMYWYQQKSSQAPKLLFHYYDKDFNNEADTPDNFQSRRPNTSFCFLDIRSPGLGDTAMYLCATSTGLAHLNEQYFGPGTRLTVT.

The chain links TRBV7-2 to TRBJ2-5; 8 nucleotides line up with TRBD2. Germline V gives CDR1 SGHTA, CDR2 FQGNSA. The trim removed 5 bases at V and 4 bases at J, leaving 6 bases unmatched. The CDR3 has 14 residues. CDR3 in DNA: TGTGCCAGCAGCCGCGGACTAGCCGTAGAGACCCAGTACTTC. It encodes CASSRGLAVETQYF.

This clone was detected only once. This sequence joins TRBV27 and TRBJ1-1, with TRBD1 matching 9 bases. CDR1 and CDR2 (germline): MNHEY, SMNVEV (reference sequence). The CDR3 has 13 amino acids. The V gene end was trimmed by 6 bases and the J gene end by 1 base; junction bases not matched to a gene: 0. Here the CDR3 DNA reads TGTGCCAGCAGGGGACAGGGGAACACTGAAGCTTTCTTT. Its translation: CASRGQGNTEAFF.

This chain links TRBV27 with TRBJ1-2; the D is unclear. With 3 bases removed from V and 2 bases from J, the gap between germline ends came to 13 bases. CDR3 length: 15 residues. Per germline, CDR1 MNHEY and CDR2 SMNVEV (reference sequence). The CDR3 nucleotides are TGTGCCAGCAGTTTTGCCCCTAGCCCAAACTATGGCTACACCTTC. It is translated as CASSFAPSPNYGYTF.

This chain joins TRBV5-4 and TRBJ2-7, with TRBD1 identical over 9 bases. Trimming took 4 bases from V and 6 from J; bases not matched to a gene: 11. The CDR3 runs to 15 residues. Germline CDR1 SGHNT, CDR2 YYREEE (reference sequence). CDR3 in amino acids: CASSRMGTGTPEQYF. The CDR3, as DNA: TGTGCCAGCAGCCGCATGGGGACAGGGACTCCCGAGCAGTACTTC. The full variable domain, rest sourced from reference TRBV5-4 and TRBJ2-7, is ETGVTQSPTHLIKTRGQQVTLRCSSQSGHNTVSWYQQALGQGPQFIFQYYREEENGRGNFPPRFSGLQFPNYSSELNVNALELDDSALYLCASSRMGTGTPEQYFGPGTRLTVT.

This clone appeared a few times. The genes are TRBV7-6 and TRBJ2-7, with D perhaps TRBD2 (5 bases). Trimming cost V 5 bases and J 3 bases, with 17 bases left between them. Germline lookup yields CDR1 SGHVS and CDR2 FNYEAQ. The CDR3 is 15 amino acids. The CDR3 here is CASSPPEGIRYEQYF. CDR3 nucleotide sequence: TGTGCCAGCAGCCCCCCCGAGGGAATTCGCTACGAGCAGTACTTC. The entire variable domain, with the rest obtained from reference TRBV7-6 and TRBJ2-7, is as follows: GAGVSQSPRYKVTKRGQDVALRCDPISGHVSLYWYRQALGQGPEFLTYFNYEAQQDKSGLPNDRFSAERPEGSISTLTIQRTEQRDSAMYRCASSPPEGIRYEQYFGPGTRLTVT.

The rearrangement uses TRBV4-3 and TRBJ2-3; TRBD1 aligns across 8 bases. Trimming at V came to 0 bases and at J to 3 bases, leaving 5 bases not matched to a gene. Germline V gene lookup returns CDR1 LGHNA and CDR2 YSLEER. The CDR3 sequence is 16 residues long. CDR3 in amino acids: CASSQDRTGQTDTQYF. The CDR3 coding sequence is TGCGCCAGCAGCCAAGATAGGACAGGGCAGACAGATACGCAGTATTTT.

V and J are TRBV5-1 and TRBJ2-4; 7 nucleotides agree with TRBD2. The CDR3 has 16 residues. Looked up from germline, CDR1 is SGHRS and CDR2 is YFSETQ. V shed 4 bases and J 6 bases; nucleotides not matched to a gene: 13. The CDR3 region has the DNA TGCGCCAGCAGCCGGGAGGCGCGGCTCTGGGGAAACATTCAGTACTTC. Translating gives CASSREARLWGNIQYF.

This sequence joins TRBV18 and TRBJ1-5, with 12 bases aligning to TRBD1. The CDR3 spans 18 residues. Per germline, CDR1 KGHSH and CDR2 LQKENI. V lost 3 bases to trimming and J lost 5 bases; unmatched junction nucleotides: 11. The CDR3 loop is CASSPAGTGGIADQPQHF. The CDR3 region has the DNA TGTGCCAGCTCACCCGCCGGGACAGGGGGCATAGCGGATCAGCCCCAGCATTTT.

This clone has a single count. V usage is TRBV13 and J usage is TRBJ2-2; 13 bases are a match to TRBD2. With 2 bases clipped from V and 7 bases from J, the junction kept 4 bases outside the gene matches. The CDR3 runs to 16 residues. Germline V gene data show CDR1 as PRHDT and CDR2 as FYEKMQ (reference sequence). CDR3 sequence (DNA): TGTGCCAGCAGCTTATCGCGACTAGCGGGAGGCGGGGAGCTGTTTTTT. This translates into CASSLSRLAGGGELFF.